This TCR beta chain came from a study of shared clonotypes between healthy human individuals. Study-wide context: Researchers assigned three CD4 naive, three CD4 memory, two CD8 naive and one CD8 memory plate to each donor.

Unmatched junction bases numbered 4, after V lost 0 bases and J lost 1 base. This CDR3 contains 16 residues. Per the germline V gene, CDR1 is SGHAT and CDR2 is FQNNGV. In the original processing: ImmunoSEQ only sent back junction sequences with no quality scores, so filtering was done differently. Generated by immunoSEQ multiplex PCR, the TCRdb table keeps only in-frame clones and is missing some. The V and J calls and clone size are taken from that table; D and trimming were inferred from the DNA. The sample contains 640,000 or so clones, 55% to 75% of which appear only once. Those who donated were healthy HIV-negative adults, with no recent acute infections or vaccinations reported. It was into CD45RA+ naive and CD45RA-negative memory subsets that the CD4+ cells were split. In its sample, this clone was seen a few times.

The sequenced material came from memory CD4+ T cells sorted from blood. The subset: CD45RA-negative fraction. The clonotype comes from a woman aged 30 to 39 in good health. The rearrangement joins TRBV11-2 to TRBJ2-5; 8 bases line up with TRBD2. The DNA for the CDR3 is TGTGCCAGCAGCTTAGATCCAGCGGGAGTCCAAGAGACCCAGTACTTC. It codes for CASSLDPAGVQETQYF.